This TCR beta chain was captured in a study of memory CD4+ T cells and cytomegalovirus serostatus. Study-level information: Donors were healthy Belgian adults, fewer than ten CMV seropositive and 20 to 25 seronegative. Study-level results: Of roughly 180 reported CMV TCRbeta sequences, 55 to 80 were found in memory CD4+ repertoires. Suggested: most of the CMV-linked TCR signature lies in CD4+ memory cells.

Single viable CD3+CD4+CD8-CD45RO+ cells were sorted as the memory CD4+ T cells. Original methodology: Out-of-frame sequences were removed, leaving roughly 2.1 million distinct TCRbeta sequences. Sequencing was performed with immunoSEQ multiplex PCR; in TCRdb, only in-frame clones are kept and a portion is missing. V and J calls and clone size are copied from that table; D and trimming were computed from the DNA. This table has around 88,000 clones, over 70% appearing once. This clone was recorded only once. Its antigen is not known. The V and J ends lost 6 bases and 0 bases respectively, with 17 bases between them. This CDR3 is 16 amino acids long. Per germline, CDR1 MDHEN and CDR2 SYDVKM.

V usage is TRBV28 and J usage is TRBJ1-1; tentative D call: TRBD1 (5 bases). The sequenced sample was memory CD4+ T cells from blood. This receptor was obtained from an adult in good health and CMV-seropositive. The CDR3 DNA reads as TGTGCCAGCAGCCCCTTGGGGCGTACAGTGAACACTGAAGCTTTCTTT. Translated, it gives CASSPLGRTVNTEAFF.